The 11 T cell receptor beta chains presented below share a single source sample, sequenced in a study of cytomegalovirus exposure and HLA in healthy donors. The PCR had 60 Vbeta and 13 Jbeta primers. The protocol was immunoSEQ multiplex PCR, while the TCRdb copy is restricted to in-frame clones and leaves out a portion. The table shows 120,000 to 150,000 clones, with roughly 82% occurring only once. The sample taken for sequencing was PBMCs. All receptors derive from a male donor in good health and CMV-seronegative.

The V and J genes are TRBV6-5 and TRBJ1-1; maybe TRBD1 (6 bases). This CDR3 is built from 15 residues. CDR1 MNHEY and CDR2 SVGAGI come from the germline V gene. V lost 2 bases, J lost 5 bases, and 15 bases lay in between. CDR3 sequence: CASSYVTRGETEAFF. CDR3 coding DNA: TGTGCCAGCAGTTACGTTACCAGGGGAGAGACTGAAGCTTTCTTT.

The chain is built from TRBV27 and TRBJ1-2; 12 bases are shared with TRBD1. Germline CDR1 MNHEY, CDR2 SMNVEV (reference sequence). This CDR3 has 13 amino acids. V shed 2 bases and J 14 bases; nucleotides not matched to a gene: 6. The CDR3 sequence is CASSLGTGGAVTF. The CDR3 bases are TGTGCCAGCAGTTTAGGGACAGGGGGCGCGGTAACCTTC.

This chain joins TRBV2 and TRBJ2-7, with 11 bases lining up with TRBD2. Germline V gene lookup returns CDR1 SNHLY and CDR2 FYNNEI. The CDR3 spans 15 residues. The V and J ends lost 4 bases and 4 bases, in that order; junction bases with no gene match: 6. CDR3 sequence: CASSGISGGAYEQYF. CDR3 bases: TGTGCCAGCAGTGGGATTAGCGGGGGGGCTTACGAGCAGTACTTC.

The chain uses TRBV19 and TRBJ2-7, with D possibly TRBD1 on 6 matching bases. The CDR3 runs 13 residues. Trimming pared 3 bases from V and 4 bases from J, leaving 10 bases between. The germline V gene encodes CDR1 LNHDA and CDR2 SQIVND (reference sequence). CDR3 region: CASSMGQGYEQYF. As DNA, the CDR3 is TGTGCCAGTAGTATGGGTCAGGGGTACGAGCAGTACTTC.

J is TRBJ2-1 and V is TRBV27; 9 positions agree with TRBD1. Germline assignment: CDR1 MNHEY and CDR2 SMNVEV (reference sequence). V was pared by 5 bases and J by 4 bases, with 9 bases of the junction left unmatched. CDR3 length equals 16 residues. This chain's CDR3 is CASSPGTGTEYNEQFF. DNA of the CDR3: TGTGCCAGCAGTCCGGGGACAGGGACAGAATACAATGAGCAGTTCTTC.

V and J are TRBV30 and TRBJ1-2, with D maybe TRBD1 (6 bases). This CDR3 region has 13 residues. The germline V gene has CDR1 GTSNPN and CDR2 SVGIG (reference sequence). V lost 3 bases and J 4 bases, leaving 12 bases between the germline ends. CDR3 protein: CAWSLGTSYGYTF. CDR3 in DNA: TGTGCCTGGAGCTTAGGGACATCCTATGGCTACACCTTC.

The chain uses TRBV5-5 and TRBJ2-2, with D perhaps matching TRBD1 (6 bases). CDR1 is SGHKS, CDR2 YYEKEE, per germline (reference sequence). This CDR3 comprises 15 residues. With 3 bases removed from V and 1 base from J, the gap between germline ends came to 10 bases. In DNA form, the CDR3 reads TGTGCCAGCAGCTCCGACAGGAGGAACACCGGGGAGCTGTTTTTT. Its translation: CASSSDRRNTGELFF.

This clone came up a few times. The chain links TRBV7-9 to TRBJ2-7, with TRBD2 matching over 8 bases. There are 14 residues in the CDR3. V lost 3 bases and J lost 6; bases outside the gene matches: 7. Per the germline V gene, CDR1 is SEHNR and CDR2 is FQNEAQ (reference sequence). For the CDR3, the DNA is TGTGCCAGCAGCTTCGGGGGGGTCTCGGTCGAGCAGTACTTC. As protein: CASSFGGVSVEQYF.

The chain joins TRBV19 to TRBJ2-7; TRBD2 might be the D (6 bases). Germline CDR1 reads LNHDA; CDR2 reads SQIVND (reference sequence). V lost 5 bases and J lost 6, with 17 bases in between. The CDR3 contains 14 residues. The CDR3 loop is CASSPGSRVSEQYF. In nucleotides, the CDR3 is TGTGCCAGTAGTCCCGGGAGTCGGGTAAGCGAGCAGTACTTC.

The chain is built from TRBV2 and TRBJ1-1; D not resolved. This CDR3 is built from 14 residues. V was trimmed by 6 bases and J by 0 bases, leaving 11 bases between them. Germline V CDR1 and CDR2: SNHLY, FYNNEI. The CDR3 DNA is TGTGCCAGCAGGGCAAGTTTCCTGAACACTGAAGCTTTCTTT. Amino acid sequence: CASRASFLNTEAFF.

The chain uses TRBV5-1 and TRBJ2-1; 10 bases are a match to TRBD1. V was clipped by 4 bases and J by 6 bases; unmatched bases: 7. The germline gives CDR1 SGHRS, CDR2 YFSETQ. The CDR3 contains 15 residues. CDR3 nucleotide sequence: TGCGCCAGCAGCCCTGACAGGGGGCTCGGCAATGAGCAGTTCTTC. This gives the protein CASSPDRGLGNEQFF.